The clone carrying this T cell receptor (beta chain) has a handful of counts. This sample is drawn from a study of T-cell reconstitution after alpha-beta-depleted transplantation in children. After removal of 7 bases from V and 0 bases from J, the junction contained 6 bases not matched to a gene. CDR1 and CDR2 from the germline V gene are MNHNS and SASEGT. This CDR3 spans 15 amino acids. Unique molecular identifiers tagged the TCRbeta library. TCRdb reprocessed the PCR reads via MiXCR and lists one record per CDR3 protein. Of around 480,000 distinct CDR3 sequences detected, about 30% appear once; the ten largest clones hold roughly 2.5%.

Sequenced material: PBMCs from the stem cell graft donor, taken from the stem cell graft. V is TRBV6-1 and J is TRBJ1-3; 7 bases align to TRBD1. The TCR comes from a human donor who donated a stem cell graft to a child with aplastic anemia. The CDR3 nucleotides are TGTGCCAGCAAGAAGGGGGCGGCCTCTGGAAACACCATATATTTT. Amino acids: CASKKGAASGNTIYF.